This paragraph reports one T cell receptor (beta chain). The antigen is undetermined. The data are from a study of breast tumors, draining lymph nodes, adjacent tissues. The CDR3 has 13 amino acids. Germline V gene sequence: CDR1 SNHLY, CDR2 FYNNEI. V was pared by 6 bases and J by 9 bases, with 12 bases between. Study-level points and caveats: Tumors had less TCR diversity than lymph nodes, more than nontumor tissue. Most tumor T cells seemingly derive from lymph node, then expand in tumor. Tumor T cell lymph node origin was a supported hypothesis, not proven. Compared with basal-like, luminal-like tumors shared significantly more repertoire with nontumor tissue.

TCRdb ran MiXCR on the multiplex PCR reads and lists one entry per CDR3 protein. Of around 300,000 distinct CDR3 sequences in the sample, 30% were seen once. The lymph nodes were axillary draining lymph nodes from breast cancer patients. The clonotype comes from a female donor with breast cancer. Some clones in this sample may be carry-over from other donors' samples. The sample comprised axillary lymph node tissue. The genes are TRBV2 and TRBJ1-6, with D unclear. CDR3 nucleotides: TGTGCCAGCAGGTCTGGGTCGTTTTCACCCCTCCACTTT. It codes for CASRSGSFSPLHF.